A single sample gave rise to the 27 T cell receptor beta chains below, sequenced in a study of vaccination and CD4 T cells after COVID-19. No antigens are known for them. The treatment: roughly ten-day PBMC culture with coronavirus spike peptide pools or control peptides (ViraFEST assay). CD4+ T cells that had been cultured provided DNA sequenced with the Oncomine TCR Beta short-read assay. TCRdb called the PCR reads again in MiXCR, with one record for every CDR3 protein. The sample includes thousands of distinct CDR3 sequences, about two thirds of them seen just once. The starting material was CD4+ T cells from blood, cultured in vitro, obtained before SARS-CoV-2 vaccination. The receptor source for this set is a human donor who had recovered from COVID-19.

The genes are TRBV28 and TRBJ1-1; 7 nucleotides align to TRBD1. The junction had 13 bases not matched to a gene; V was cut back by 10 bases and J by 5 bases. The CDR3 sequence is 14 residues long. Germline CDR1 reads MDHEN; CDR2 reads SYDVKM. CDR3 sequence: CATLRPGGKTEAFF. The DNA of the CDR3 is TGTGCCACTCTCAGGCCAGGGGGGAAAACTGAAGCTTTCTTT.

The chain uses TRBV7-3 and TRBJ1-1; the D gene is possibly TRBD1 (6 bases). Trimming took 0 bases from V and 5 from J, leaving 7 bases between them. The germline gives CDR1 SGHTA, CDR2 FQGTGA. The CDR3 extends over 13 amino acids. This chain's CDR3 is CASSLTRGTEAFF. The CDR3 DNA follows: TGTGCCAGCAGCTTAACTAGGGGGACTGAAGCTTTCTTT.

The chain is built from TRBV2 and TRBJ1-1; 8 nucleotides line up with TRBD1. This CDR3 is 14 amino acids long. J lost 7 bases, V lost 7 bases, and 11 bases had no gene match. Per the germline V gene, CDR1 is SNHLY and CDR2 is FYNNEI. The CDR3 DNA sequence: TGTGCCAGCACTCCAGGGGGCGCGGCAGATGAAGCTTTCTTT. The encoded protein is CASTPGGAADEAFF.

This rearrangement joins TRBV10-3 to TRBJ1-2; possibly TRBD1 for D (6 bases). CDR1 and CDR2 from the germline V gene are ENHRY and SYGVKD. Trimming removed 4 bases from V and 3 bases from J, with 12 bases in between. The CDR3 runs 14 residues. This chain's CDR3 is CAISAPGDDYGYTF. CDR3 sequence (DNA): TGTGCCATCAGTGCCCCAGGGGATGACTATGGCTACACCTTC.

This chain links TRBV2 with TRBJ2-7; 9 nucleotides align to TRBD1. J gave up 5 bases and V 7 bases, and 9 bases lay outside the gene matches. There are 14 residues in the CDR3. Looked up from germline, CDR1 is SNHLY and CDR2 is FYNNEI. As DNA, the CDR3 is TGTGCCAGCATTCTGACAGGGGGTATCCACGAGCAGTACTTC. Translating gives CASILTGGIHEQYF. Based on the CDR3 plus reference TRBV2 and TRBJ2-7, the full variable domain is EPEVTQTPSHQVTQMGQEVILRCVPISNHLYFYWYRQILGQKVEFLVSFYNNEISEKSEIFDDQFSVERPDGSNFTLKIRSTKLEDSAMYFCASILTGGIHEQYFGPGTRLTVT.

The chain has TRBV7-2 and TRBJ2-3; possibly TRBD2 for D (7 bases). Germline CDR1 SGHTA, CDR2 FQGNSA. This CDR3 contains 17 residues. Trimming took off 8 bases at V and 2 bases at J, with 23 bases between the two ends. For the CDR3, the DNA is TGTGCCAGCCGCTGGCGGGGGCTAGCGCACTACACAGATACGCAGTATTTT. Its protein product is CASRWRGLAHYTDTQYF.

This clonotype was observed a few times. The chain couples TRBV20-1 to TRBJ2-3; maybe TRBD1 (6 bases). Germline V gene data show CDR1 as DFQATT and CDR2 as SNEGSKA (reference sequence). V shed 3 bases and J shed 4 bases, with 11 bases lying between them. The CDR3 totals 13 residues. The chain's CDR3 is CSASPNRADTQYF. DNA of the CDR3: TGCAGTGCTAGCCCAAACAGGGCAGATACGCAGTATTTT.

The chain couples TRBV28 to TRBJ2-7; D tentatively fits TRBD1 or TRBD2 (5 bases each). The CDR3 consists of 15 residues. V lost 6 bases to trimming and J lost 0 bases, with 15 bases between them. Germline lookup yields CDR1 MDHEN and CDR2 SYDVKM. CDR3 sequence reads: CASRPRDGISYEQYF. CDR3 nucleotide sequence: TGTGCCAGCAGACCTCGGGACGGCATCTCCTACGAGCAGTACTTC.

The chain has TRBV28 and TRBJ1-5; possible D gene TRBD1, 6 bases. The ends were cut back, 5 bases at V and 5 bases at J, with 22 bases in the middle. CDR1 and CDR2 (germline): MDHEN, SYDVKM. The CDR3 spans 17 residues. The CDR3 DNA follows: TGTGCCAGCAGTGGGCCCTATGTAGGGACACCCGATCAGCCCCAGCATTTT. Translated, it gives CASSGPYVGTPDQPQHF.

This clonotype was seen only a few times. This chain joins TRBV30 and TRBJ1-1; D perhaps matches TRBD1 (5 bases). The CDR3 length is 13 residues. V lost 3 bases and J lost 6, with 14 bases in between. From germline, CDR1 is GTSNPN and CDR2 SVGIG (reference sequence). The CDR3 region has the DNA TGTGCCTGGAGCTTGGGGGGGGAGGCTGAAGCTTTCTTT. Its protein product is CAWSLGGEAEAFF.

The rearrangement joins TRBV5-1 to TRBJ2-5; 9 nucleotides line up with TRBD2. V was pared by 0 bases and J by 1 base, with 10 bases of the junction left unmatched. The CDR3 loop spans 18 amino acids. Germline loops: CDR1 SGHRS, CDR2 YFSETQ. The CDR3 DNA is TGCGCCAGCAGCTTGGATGCTAGGGCTAGCGGGGCCCAAGAGACCCAGTACTTC. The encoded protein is CASSLDARASGAQETQYF.

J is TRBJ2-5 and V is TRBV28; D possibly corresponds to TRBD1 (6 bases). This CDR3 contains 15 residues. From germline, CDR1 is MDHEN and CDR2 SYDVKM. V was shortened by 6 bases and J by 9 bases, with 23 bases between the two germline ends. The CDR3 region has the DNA TGTGCCAGCAGCTTAGGGGGAACTTCAGTGGTGTCCCAGTACTTC. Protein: CASSLGGTSVVSQYF.

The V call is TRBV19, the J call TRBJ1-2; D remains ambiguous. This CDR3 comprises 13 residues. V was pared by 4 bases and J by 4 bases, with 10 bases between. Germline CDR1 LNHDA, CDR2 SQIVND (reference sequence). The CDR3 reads CASSKAGIYGYTF. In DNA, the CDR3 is TGTGCCAGTAGTAAGGCCGGGATCTATGGCTACACCTTC.

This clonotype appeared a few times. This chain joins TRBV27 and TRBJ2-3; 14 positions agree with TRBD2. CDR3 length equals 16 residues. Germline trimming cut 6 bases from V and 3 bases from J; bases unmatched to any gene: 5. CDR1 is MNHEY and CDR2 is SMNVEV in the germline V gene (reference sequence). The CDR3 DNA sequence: TGTGCCAGCAGGGGGACTAGCGGGAGTTGGACAGATACGCAGTATTTT. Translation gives CASRGTSGSWTDTQYF.

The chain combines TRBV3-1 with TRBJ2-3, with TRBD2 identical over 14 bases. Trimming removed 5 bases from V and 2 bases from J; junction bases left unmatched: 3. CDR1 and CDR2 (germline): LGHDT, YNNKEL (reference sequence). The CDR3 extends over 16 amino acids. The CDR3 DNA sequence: TGTGCCAGCAGCTGGACTAGCGGGGGGATCACAGATACGCAGTATTTT. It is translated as CASSWTSGGITDTQYF.

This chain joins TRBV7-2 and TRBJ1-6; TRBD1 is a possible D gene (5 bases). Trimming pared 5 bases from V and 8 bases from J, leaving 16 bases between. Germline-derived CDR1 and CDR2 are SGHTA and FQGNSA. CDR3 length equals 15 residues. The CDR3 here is CASSLGGGGHSPLHF. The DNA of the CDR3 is TGTGCCAGCAGCCTGGGGGGTGGAGGGCATTCACCCCTCCACTTT.

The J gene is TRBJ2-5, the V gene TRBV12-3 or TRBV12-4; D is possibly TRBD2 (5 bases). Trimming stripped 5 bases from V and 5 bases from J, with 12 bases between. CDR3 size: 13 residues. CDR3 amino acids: CASSGRGGETQYF. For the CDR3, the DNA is TGTGCCAGCAGTGGGCGAGGAGGCGAGACCCAGTACTTC.

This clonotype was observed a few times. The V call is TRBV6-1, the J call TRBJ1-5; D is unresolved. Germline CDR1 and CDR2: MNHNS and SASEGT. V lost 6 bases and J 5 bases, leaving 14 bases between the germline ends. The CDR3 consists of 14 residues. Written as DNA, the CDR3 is TGTGCCAGCAGCGACGGGAGAATTCATCAGCCCCAGCATTTT. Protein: CASSDGRIHQPQHF.

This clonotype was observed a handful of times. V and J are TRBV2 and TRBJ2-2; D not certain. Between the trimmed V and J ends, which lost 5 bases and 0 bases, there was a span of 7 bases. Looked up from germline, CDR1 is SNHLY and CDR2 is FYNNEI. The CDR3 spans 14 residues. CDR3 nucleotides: TGTGCCAGCAGTTGGGGTGCGAACACCGGGGAGCTGTTTTTT. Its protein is CASSWGANTGELFF.

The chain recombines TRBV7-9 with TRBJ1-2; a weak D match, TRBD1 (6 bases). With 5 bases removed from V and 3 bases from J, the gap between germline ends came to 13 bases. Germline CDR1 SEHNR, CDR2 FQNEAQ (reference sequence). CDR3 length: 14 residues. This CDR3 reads CASSHQGSDYGYTF. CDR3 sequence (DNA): TGTGCCAGCAGCCATCAGGGGTCCGACTATGGCTACACCTTC.

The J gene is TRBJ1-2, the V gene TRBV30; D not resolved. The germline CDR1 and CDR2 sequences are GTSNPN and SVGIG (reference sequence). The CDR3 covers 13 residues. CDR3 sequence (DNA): TGTGGCTGCCCGACGGAAGCTAACTATGGCTACACCTTC. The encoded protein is CGCPTEANYGYTF.

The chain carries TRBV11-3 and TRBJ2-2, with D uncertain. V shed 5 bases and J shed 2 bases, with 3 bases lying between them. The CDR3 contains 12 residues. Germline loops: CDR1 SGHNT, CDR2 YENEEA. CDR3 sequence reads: CASSENTGELFF. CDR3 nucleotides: TGTGCCAGCAGCGAAAACACCGGGGAGCTGTTTTTT. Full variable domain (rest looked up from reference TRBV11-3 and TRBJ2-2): EAGVVQSPRYKIIEKKQPVAFWCNPISGHNTLYWYLQNLGQGPELLIRYENEEAVDDSQLPKDRFSAERLKGVDSTLKIQPAELGDSAVYLCASSENTGELFFGEGSRLTVL.

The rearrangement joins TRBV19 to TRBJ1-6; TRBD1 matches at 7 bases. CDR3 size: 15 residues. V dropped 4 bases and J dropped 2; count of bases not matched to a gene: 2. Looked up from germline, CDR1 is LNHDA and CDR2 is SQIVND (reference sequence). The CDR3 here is CASSTGTAYNSPLHF. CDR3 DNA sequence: TGTGCCAGTAGTACCGGGACAGCCTATAATTCACCCCTCCACTTT.

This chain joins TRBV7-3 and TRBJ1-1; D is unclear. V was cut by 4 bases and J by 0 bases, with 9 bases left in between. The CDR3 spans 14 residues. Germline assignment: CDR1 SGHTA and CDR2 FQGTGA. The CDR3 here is CASSSLTVNTEAFF. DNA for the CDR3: TGTGCCAGCAGCTCCCTGACTGTGAACACTGAAGCTTTCTTT.

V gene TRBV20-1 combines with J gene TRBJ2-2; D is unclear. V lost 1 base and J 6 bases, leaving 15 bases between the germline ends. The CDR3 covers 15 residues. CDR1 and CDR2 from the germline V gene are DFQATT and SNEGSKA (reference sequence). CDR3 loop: CSARGSFVIAGELFF. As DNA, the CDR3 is TGCAGTGCTAGAGGAAGTTTTGTTATCGCCGGGGAGCTGTTTTTT.

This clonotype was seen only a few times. CDR3 DNA: TGTGCCAGCAGCTTCACTTCAATGAACACTGAAGCTTTCTTT. This encodes CASSFTSMNTEAFF. The J gene is TRBJ1-1, the V gene TRBV7-9; D is unclear. Germline CDR1 SEHNR, CDR2 FQNEAQ (reference sequence). Trimming left V 3 bases short and J 0 bases short, with 8 bases between. The CDR3 sequence is 14 residues long.

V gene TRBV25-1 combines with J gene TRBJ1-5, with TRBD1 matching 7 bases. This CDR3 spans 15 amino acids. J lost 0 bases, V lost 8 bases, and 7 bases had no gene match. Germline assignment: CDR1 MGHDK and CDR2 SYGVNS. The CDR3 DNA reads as TGTGCCAGCTCTGGGACAGTTAATAGCAATCAGCCCCAGCATTTT. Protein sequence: CASSGTVNSNQPQHF.